This T cell receptor beta chain was captured by sequencing in a study of identical twins. Study conclusions and caveats: Abundant beta clonotypes from cord blood bore fewer insertions; memory repertoires lacked this pattern. Model-predicted out-of-frame TCR alpha sharing fell below observed values in monozygotic twins.

TCRdb re-called the 5' RACE reads through MiXCR, storing one row per CDR3 protein. Seen here are 700,000 to 950,000 distinct CDR3 sequences, roughly an eighth observed once, and the top ten hold roughly 1.6%. There are 15 residues in the CDR3. Germline V gene data show CDR1 as SNHLY and CDR2 as FYNNEI. V gave up 8 bases and J gave up 5 bases; unmatched junction bases: 8. A remark on this clonotype: No antigen is known for it.

These data were likewise used in another study, on yellow fever vaccine responses in identical twins.

The origin of this receptor is a woman under 30 in good health. This chain links TRBV2 with TRBJ2-1; 11 nucleotides align to TRBD1. Sample: PBMCs. The CDR3 DNA reads TGTGCCAGCGGATTTGGACAGGGGGCCAACAATGAGCAGTTCTTC. The encoded protein is CASGFGQGANNEQFF.